Shown below are 9 T cell receptor beta chains from a single sample sequenced in a study of blood T cell repertoires in COVID-19. Profiling relied on immunoSEQ multiplex PCR, and the TCRdb table lists in-frame clones only, not all of them. The sample has 200,000 to 250,000 clones, roughly 85% seen once. Sequencing used PBMCs or T cells enriched from blood (not recorded which). The receptors shown here come from a man in his thirties or forties who had recovered from COVID-19.

The chain combines TRBV28 with TRBJ2-1; TRBD2 might be the D (6 bases). Per the germline V gene, CDR1 is MDHEN and CDR2 is SYDVKM. V shed 1 base and J shed 9 bases, with 19 bases lying between them. CDR3 length equals 16 residues. This chain's CDR3 is CASSLFGDSLAGEQFF. The CDR3 DNA reads as TGTGCCAGCAGTTTATTCGGGGACTCCCTTGCCGGTGAGCAGTTCTTC.

This clone was detected once. V usage is TRBV19 and J usage is TRBJ1-5; D is undetermined. The length of the CDR3 is 14 residues. Germline loops: CDR1 LNHDA, CDR2 SQIVND (reference sequence). V lost 0 bases and J lost 3, with 6 bases in between. CDR3 coding DNA: TGTGCCAGTAGTATAGAGTCTTACAATCAGCCCCAGCATTTT. Its protein product is CASSIESYNQPQHF.

The CDR3 nucleotides read TGTGCCAGCAGCAGTAAGGGGGACAGGGAGACCCAGTACTTC. This encodes CASSSKGDRETQYF. This chain joins TRBV21-1 and TRBJ2-5; no DNA check was done on the table's D call, TRBD1. TRBV21-1 constitutes a pseudogene. CDR3 length: 14 amino acids.

The chain uses TRBV12-3 or TRBV12-4 and TRBJ2-1; the match to TRBD1 covers 8 bases. The length of the CDR3 is 12 residues. The ends lost 11 bases at V and 7 bases at J; junction bases unmatched: 7. The CDR3 coding sequence is TGTGCCGTAGCGAGACAGGGGAATGAGCAGTTCTTC. Its translation is CAVARQGNEQFF.

The chain uses TRBV6-5 and TRBJ1-2; tentative D call: TRBD1 (5 bases). CDR1 is MNHEY and CDR2 is SVGAGI in the germline V gene. The CDR3 contains 16 residues. With 4 bases removed from V and 5 bases from J, the gap between germline ends came to 20 bases. The CDR3 protein is CASSSQGRDFLYGYTF. The CDR3, as DNA: TGTGCCAGCAGTTCTCAGGGCAGGGACTTCCTTTATGGCTACACCTTC.

The chain is built from TRBV5-6 and TRBJ1-5; possible D gene TRBD1, 6 bases. Germline CDR1 and CDR2: SGHDT and YYEEEE. Between the trimmed V and J ends, which lost 2 bases and 3 bases, there was a span of 9 bases. CDR3 length equals 14 residues. The CDR3 is CASSFTGINQPQHF. The CDR3 DNA reads as TGTGCCAGCAGCTTTACAGGGATCAATCAGCCCCAGCATTTT. The whole variable domain, remainder taken from reference TRBV5-6 and TRBJ1-5, is DAGVTQSPTHLIKTRGQQVTLRCSPKSGHDTVSWYQQALGQGPQFIFQYYEEEERQRGNFPDRFSGHQFPNYSSELNVNALLLGDSALYLCASSFTGINQPQHFGDGTRLSIL.

The CDR3 reads CATDGDEQFF. The CDR3 DNA reads TGTGCTACCGACGGGGATGAGCAGTTCTTC. This chain links TRBV7-9 with TRBJ2-1; weak D call: TRBD2 (5 bases). The length of the CDR3 is 10 residues. Germline-derived CDR1 and CDR2 are SEHNR and FQNEAQ (reference sequence).

This clone showed up just a few times. The V gene is TRBV5-8, the J gene TRBJ1-1; TRBD1 aligns across 7 bases. V was clipped by 3 bases and J by 5 bases; unmatched bases: 4. In germline, CDR1 is SGHTS, CDR2 YDEGEE. The CDR3 contains 13 residues. The CDR3 DNA reads TGTGCCAGCAGCTCCGCCAGGGGGACTGAAGCTTTCTTT. Amino acid sequence: CASSSARGTEAFF. Filled out from reference TRBV5-8 and TRBJ1-1, the complete variable domain reads EAGVTQSPTHLIKTRGQQATLRCSPISGHTSVYWYQQALGLGLQFLLWYDEGEERNRGNFPPRFSGRQFPNYSSELNVNALELEDSALYLCASSSARGTEAFFGQGTRLTVV.

This chain joins TRBV11-2 and TRBJ2-7, with a possible D match to TRBD1 (6 bases). CDR1 is SGHAT and CDR2 is FQNNGV in the germline V gene. V lost 0 bases and J lost 2, with 14 bases in between. The CDR3 sequence is 16 residues long. CDR3 sequence (DNA): TGTGCCAGCAGCTTAGAGATTACAGGGTGGACCTACGAGCAGTACTTC. Translated, it gives CASSLEITGWTYEQYF. The whole variable domain, remainder taken from reference TRBV11-2 and TRBJ2-7, is EAGVAQSPRYKIIEKRQSVAFWCNPISGHATLYWYQQILGQGPKLLIQFQNNGVVDDSQLPKDRFSAERLKGVDSTLKIQPAKLEDSAVYLCASSLEITGWTYEQYFGPGTRLTVT.